This is a list of T cell receptor beta chains from one sample in a study of blood T cell repertoires in COVID-19. Measured with immunoSEQ multiplex PCR; TCRdb has only the in-frame clones, and not every one. This sample has roughly 150,000 clones, with approximately 86% found just once. Sequencing input: peripheral blood. These receptor sequences come from a human donor in a cohort sampled during active COVID-19. Each CDR3 is given with its conserved first and last residue. D genes are given only for firm matches. Clone size appears in some rows only: once, few, many, or a class for an expanded clone.

CDR3nt,CDR3aa,d_gene,v_gene,j_gene,abundance
TGTGCCAGCAGTCCGGGACAGGGCGACGAGCAGTACTTC,CASSPGQGDEQYF,TRBD1,TRBV28,TRBJ2-7,.
TGTGCCAGCAGCCAAAACACCAATGGGAACACTGAAGCTTTCTTT,CASSQNTNGNTEAFF,.,TRBV7-6,TRBJ1-1,.
TGTGCCAGCAGCCAGGCGACAGTTCCAACCTACGAGCAGTACTTC,CASSQATVPTYEQYF,.,TRBV3-1/TRBV3-2,TRBJ2-7,few
TGTGCCAGCAGTTACCAGGGCCCAACTATGAACACTGAAGCTTTCTTT,CASSYQGPTMNTEAFF,.,TRBV6-5,TRBJ1-1,.
TGTGCCAGCAGGGGGCGGCGGGGAGCGTACGAGCAGTACTTC,CASRGRRGAYEQYF,.,TRBV5-8,TRBJ2-7,.
TGCGCCAGCAGCCAAGAGTTCGCTACAGGGGCACAGCCCCAGCATTTT,CASSQEFATGAQPQHF,TRBD1,TRBV4-1,TRBJ1-5,.
TGTGCCAGCAGCCAAGTGCAGGGGGCGAAAAAACTGTTTTTT,CASSQVQGAKKLFF,TRBD1,TRBV3-1/TRBV3-2,TRBJ1-4,.
TGTGCCAGCAGTCCCGCGGCCGCCACAGATACGCAGTATTTT,CASSPAAATDTQYF,.,TRBV11-2,TRBJ2-3,.
TGTGCCAGCAGCAATCTACTAGCGGGGGGAACGAACGACAAAAACATTCAGTACTTC,CASSNLLAGGTNDKNIQYF,.,TRBV21-1,TRBJ2-4,.
TGTGCCAGCAGCCATAGCGGGCGGAGGAACATTCAGTACTTC,CASSHSGRRNIQYF,TRBD2,TRBV5-4,TRBJ2-4,.
TGCGCCAGCAGCTTAAATTCGCGGGGGGTTGGTAATGAGCAGTTCTTC,CASSLNSRGVGNEQFF,TRBD2,TRBV5-1,TRBJ2-1,few
TGTGCCAGCAGCTTTTCCGACACTTCCGCCTACGAGCAGTACTTC,CASSFSDTSAYEQYF,.,TRBV5-8,TRBJ2-7,.
TGTGCCAGCAGTCCCGGACAGGGATTATACAATGAGCAGTTCTTC,CASSPGQGLYNEQFF,TRBD1,TRBV2,TRBJ2-1,.
TGTGCCAGCAGTGGAGAAACAGGACTAGCGGGGGGGGACTACGAGCAGTACTTC,CASSGETGLAGGDYEQYF,TRBD2,TRBV6-1,TRBJ2-7,.
TGTGCCTGCTCCAAGAGCGGCCTTAGCACAGATACGCAGTATTTT,CACSKSGLSTDTQYF,.,TRBV30,TRBJ2-3,.
TGTGCCACCAGCAGGGTTGATAGCCGGAATCAGCCCCAGCATTTT,CATSRVDSRNQPQHF,.,TRBV15,TRBJ1-5,.
TGCGCCAGCAGCCGCGGACAGAATAATGAAAAACTGTTTTTT,CASSRGQNNEKLFF,.,TRBV5-1,TRBJ1-4,.
TGTGCCAGCAGATTCCAGGGGGAGGATGGCTACACCTTC,CASRFQGEDGYTF,TRBD1,TRBV6-6,TRBJ1-2,.